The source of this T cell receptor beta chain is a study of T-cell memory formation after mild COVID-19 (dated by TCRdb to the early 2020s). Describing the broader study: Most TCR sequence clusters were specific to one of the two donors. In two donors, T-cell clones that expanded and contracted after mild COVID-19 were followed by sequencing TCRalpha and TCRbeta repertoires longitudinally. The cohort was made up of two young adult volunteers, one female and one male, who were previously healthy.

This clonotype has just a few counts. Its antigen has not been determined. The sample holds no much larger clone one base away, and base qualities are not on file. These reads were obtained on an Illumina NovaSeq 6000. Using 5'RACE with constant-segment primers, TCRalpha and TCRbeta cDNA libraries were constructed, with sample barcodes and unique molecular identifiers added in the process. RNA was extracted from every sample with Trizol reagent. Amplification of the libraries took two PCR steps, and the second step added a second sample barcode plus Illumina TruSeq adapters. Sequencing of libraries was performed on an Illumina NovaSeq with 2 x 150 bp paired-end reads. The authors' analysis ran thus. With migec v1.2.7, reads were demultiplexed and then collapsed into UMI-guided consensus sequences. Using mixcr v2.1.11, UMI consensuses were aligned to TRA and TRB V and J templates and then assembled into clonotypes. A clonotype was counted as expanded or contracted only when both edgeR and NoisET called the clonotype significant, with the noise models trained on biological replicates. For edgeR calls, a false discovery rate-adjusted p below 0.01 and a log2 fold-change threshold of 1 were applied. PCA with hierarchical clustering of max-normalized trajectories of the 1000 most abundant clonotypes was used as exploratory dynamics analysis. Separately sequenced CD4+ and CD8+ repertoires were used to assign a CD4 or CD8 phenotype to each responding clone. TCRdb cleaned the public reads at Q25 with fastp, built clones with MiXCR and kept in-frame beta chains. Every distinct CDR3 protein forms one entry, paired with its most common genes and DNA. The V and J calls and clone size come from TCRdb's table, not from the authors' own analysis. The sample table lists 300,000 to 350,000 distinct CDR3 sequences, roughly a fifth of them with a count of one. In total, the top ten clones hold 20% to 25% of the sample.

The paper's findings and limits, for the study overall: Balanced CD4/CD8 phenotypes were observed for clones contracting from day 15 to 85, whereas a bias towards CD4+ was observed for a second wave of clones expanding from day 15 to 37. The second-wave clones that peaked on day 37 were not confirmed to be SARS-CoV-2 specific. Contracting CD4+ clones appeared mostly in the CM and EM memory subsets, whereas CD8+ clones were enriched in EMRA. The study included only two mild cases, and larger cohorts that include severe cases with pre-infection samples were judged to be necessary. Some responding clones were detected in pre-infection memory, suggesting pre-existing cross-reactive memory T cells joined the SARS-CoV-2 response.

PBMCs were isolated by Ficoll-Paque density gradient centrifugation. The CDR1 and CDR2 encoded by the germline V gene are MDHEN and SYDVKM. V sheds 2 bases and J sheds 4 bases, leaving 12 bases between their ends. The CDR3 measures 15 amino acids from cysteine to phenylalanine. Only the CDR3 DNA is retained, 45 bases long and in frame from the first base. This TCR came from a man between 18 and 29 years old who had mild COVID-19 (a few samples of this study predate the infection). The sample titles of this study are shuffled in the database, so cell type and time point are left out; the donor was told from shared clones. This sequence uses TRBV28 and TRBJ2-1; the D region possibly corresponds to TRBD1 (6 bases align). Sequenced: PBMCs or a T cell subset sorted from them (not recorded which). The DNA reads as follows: TGTGCCAGCAGTTTAGATCCCGACAGGTACAATGAGCAGTTCTTC. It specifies CASSLDPDRYNEQFF.